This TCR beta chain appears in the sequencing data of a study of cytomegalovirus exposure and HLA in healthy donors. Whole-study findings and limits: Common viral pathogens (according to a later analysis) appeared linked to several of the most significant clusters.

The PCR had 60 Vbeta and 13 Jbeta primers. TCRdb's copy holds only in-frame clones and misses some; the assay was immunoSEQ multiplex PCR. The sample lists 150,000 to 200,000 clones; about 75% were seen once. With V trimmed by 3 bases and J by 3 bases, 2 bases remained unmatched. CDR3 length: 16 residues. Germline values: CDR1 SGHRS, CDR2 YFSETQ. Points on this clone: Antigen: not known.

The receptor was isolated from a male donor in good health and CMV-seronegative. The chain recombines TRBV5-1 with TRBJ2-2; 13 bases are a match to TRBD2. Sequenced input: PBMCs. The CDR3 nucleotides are TGCGCCAGCAGCTCGGGACTAGCGGGATACACCGGGGAGCTGTTTTTT. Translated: CASSSGLAGYTGELFF.